The 26 T cell receptor beta chains presented below share a single source sample, sequenced in a study of OX40 agonist ivuxolimab in advanced cancers. The data were produced by immunoSEQ multiplex PCR, yet TCRdb's version contains in-frame clones alone and is incomplete. Of about 62,000 clones listed, about 85% were seen once; the top ten hold about 4%. This specimen consisted of CD4+ or CD8+ T cells sorted from blood, obtained in a trial of the OX40 agonist ivuxolimab. These receptors were collected from an adult with an advanced solid tumor such as melanoma, head and neck, liver or kidney cancer.

V and J are TRBV10-1 and TRBJ2-2; D ambiguous. Germline V lookup: CDR1 WNHNN, CDR2 SYGVQD (reference sequence). The V end lost 4 bases, the J end lost 0 bases, and 12 bases lay between the germline ends. The CDR3 length is 16 residues. This chain's CDR3 is CASSAFISANTGELFF. The DNA for the CDR3 is TGCGCCAGCAGTGCCTTTATCTCCGCGAACACCGGGGAGCTGTTTTTT.

Only a few counts were recorded for this clone. J is TRBJ2-5 and V is TRBV9; TRBD2 matches at 11 bases. The CDR3 length is 15 residues. Germline CDR1 and CDR2: SGDLS and YYNGEE. V lost 2 bases, J lost 4 bases, and 4 bases stayed unmatched. The CDR3 region has the DNA TGTGCCAGCAGCGTGGCCGGGACTAGCGGAGAGACCCAGTACTTC. It translates to CASSVAGTSGETQYF.

The rearrangement uses TRBV5-4 and TRBJ2-7, with D possibly TRBD1 on 6 matching bases. The CDR3 contains 13 residues. Between the trimmed V and J ends, which lost 0 bases and 5 bases, there was a span of 9 bases. Per the germline V gene, CDR1 is SGHNT and CDR2 is YYREEE (reference sequence). DNA for the CDR3: TGTGCCAGCAGCTTGGCCAGGGGAAACGAGCAGTACTTC. Its translation is CASSLARGNEQYF.

The CDR3 here is CASSGFGGNSYEQYF. The CDR3, as DNA: TGTGCCAGCAGTGGATTCGGGGGAAACTCCTACGAGCAGTACTTC. The chain uses TRBV6-7 and TRBJ2-7; a weak D match, TRBD2 (6 bases). TRBV6-7 is an ORF; its function is uncertain. CDR3 length equals 15 residues. Trimming removed 5 bases at V and 0 bases at J, with 14 bases between.

The chain combines TRBV7-9 with TRBJ2-7; 7 nucleotides align to TRBD2. This CDR3 is built from 13 residues. The V gene's germline CDR1 is SEHNR and CDR2 FQNEAQ (reference sequence). Trimming cost V 8 bases and J 0 bases; bases outside gene matches: 4. The CDR3 region has the DNA TGTGCCAGCGGGGGGGGGAGCTCCTACGAGCAGTACTTC. Translation gives CASGGGSSYEQYF. Complete variable domain (other parts from reference TRBV7-9 and TRBJ2-7): DTGVSQNPRHKITKRGQNVTFRCDPISEHNRLYWYRQTLGQGPEFLTYFQNEAQLEKSRLLSDRFSAERPKGSFSTLEIQRTEQGDSAMYLCASGGGSSYEQYFGPGTRLTVT.

V gene TRBV6-1 combines with J gene TRBJ1-3; D gene uncertain. Germline V lookup: CDR1 MNHNS, CDR2 SASEGT. The CDR3 has 11 amino acids. V was clipped by 3 bases and J by 4 bases, with 1 base between them. CDR3 coding DNA: TGTGCCAGCAGTGAGGGAAACACCATATATTTT. It yields the protein CASSEGNTIYF.

The CDR3 spells CASIPPTGTDTQYF. CDR3 bases: TGTGCCAGCATCCCACCAACTGGCACAGATACGCAGTATTTT. V and J are TRBV2 and TRBJ2-3; D remains unclear. Germline CDR1 reads SNHLY; CDR2 reads FYNNEI. The CDR3 length is 14 residues. Between the trimmed V and J ends, which lost 7 bases and 1 base, there was a span of 12 bases.

The J gene is TRBJ2-7, the V gene TRBV11-2; 11 nucleotides match TRBD2. With 3 bases clipped from V and 2 bases from J, the junction kept 3 bases outside the gene matches. From germline, CDR1 is SGHAT and CDR2 FQNNGV. The CDR3 totals 15 residues. The CDR3 region has the DNA TGTGCCAGCAGCTTCGGTAGCGGGGGGGCCTACGAGCAGTACTTC. Translation: CASSFGSGGAYEQYF.

The chain uses TRBV28 and TRBJ2-7; D is possibly TRBD1 or TRBD2 (5 bases each). Germline V gene data show CDR1 as MDHEN and CDR2 as SYDVKM. This CDR3 has 13 residues. V dropped 5 bases and J dropped 7 bases, with 15 bases sitting between them. The CDR3 sequence: CASSGDGYWEQYF. Here the CDR3 DNA reads TGTGCCAGCAGTGGGGACGGCTACTGGGAGCAGTACTTC.

V usage is TRBV10-2 and J usage is TRBJ2-2; D not resolved. Trimming cost V 5 bases and J 6 bases, with 10 bases left between them. The CDR3 length is 13 residues. The germline V gene has CDR1 WSHSY and CDR2 SAAADI. The CDR3 bases are TGCGCCAGCAGTAGTTCCGTGGCCGGGGAGCTGTTTTTT. This sequence encodes CASSSSVAGELFF.

The chain is built from TRBV7-6 and TRBJ2-7, with 12 nucleotides matching TRBD2. In germline, CDR1 is SGHVS, CDR2 FNYEAQ. The V segment lost 5 bases and the J segment 3 bases; nucleotides outside the gene matches: 14. This CDR3 comprises 18 residues. The CDR3 region is CASSAGARLAGVNYEQYF. The DNA of the CDR3 is TGTGCCAGCAGCGCGGGGGCCCGACTAGCGGGAGTGAACTACGAGCAGTACTTC.

The V gene is TRBV19, the J gene TRBJ2-1; D is undetermined. This CDR3 is 14 amino acids long. Germline-derived CDR1 and CDR2 are LNHDA and SQIVND (reference sequence). The ends were cut back, 4 bases at V and 0 bases at J, with 7 bases in the middle. The DNA of the CDR3 is TGTGCCAGTAGTACTGATAGCTCCTACAATGAGCAGTTCTTC. Its protein is CASSTDSSYNEQFF.

This clone was observed once. The chain has TRBV28 and TRBJ1-2; 9 nucleotides match TRBD1. Trimming cost V 5 bases and J 6 bases; bases outside gene matches: 1. The CDR3 is 12 residues long. CDR1 MDHEN and CDR2 SYDVKM come from the germline V gene. The CDR3 sequence: CASSRTGDGYTF. The CDR3 DNA follows: TGTGCCAGCAGTAGGACAGGGGATGGCTACACCTTC.

The genes are TRBV29-1 and TRBJ2-7; 10 positions agree with TRBD1. Losses at the gene ends were 4 bases for V and 1 base for J; bases not matched to a gene: 7. This CDR3 is built from 15 residues. The germline V gene has CDR1 SQVTM and CDR2 ANQGSEA. The CDR3 here is CSVVVWTGGSYEQYF. In DNA form, the CDR3 reads TGCAGCGTTGTCGTCTGGACAGGGGGTTCCTACGAGCAGTACTTC.

The J gene is TRBJ1-2, the V gene TRBV30; 7 bases line up with TRBD1. Germline CDR1 GTSNPN, CDR2 SVGIG (reference sequence). Germline trimming cut 6 bases from V and 7 bases from J; bases unmatched to any gene: 17. The CDR3 has 15 amino acids. CDR3 nucleotide sequence: TGTGCCTGCTCTGCCCCGGGCAGGGGGGACTCTGGCTACACCTTC. Translating gives CACSAPGRGDSGYTF. The full variable domain, its missing parts supplied by reference TRBV30 and TRBJ1-2, is SQTIHQWPATLVQPVGSPLSLECTVEGTSNPNLYWYRQAAGRGLQLLFYSVGIGQISSEVPQNLSASRPQDRQFILSSKKLLLSDSGFYLCACSAPGRGDSGYTFGSGTRLTVV.

The V gene is TRBV28, the J gene TRBJ2-7; TRBD2 matches 9 bases. CDR3 length: 14 residues. Germline V gives CDR1 MDHEN, CDR2 SYDVKM. Trimming removed 5 bases from V and 6 bases from J; junction bases left unmatched: 8. In DNA, the CDR3 is TGTGCCAGCAGTCCCCCGGGACTAGCTTCCGAGCAGTACTTC. Protein: CASSPPGLASEQYF.

The rearrangement links TRBV14 to TRBJ2-5; 10 bases are shared with TRBD2. With 6 bases clipped from V and 7 bases from J, the junction kept 5 bases outside the gene matches. The CDR3 contains 13 residues. CDR1 and CDR2 (germline): SGHDN, FVKESK. CDR3 DNA sequence: TGTGCCAGCAGTCCAGCGGGAGGGTCGACCCAGTACTTC. Residues: CASSPAGGSTQYF.

This clone has a single count. V usage is TRBV29-1 and J usage is TRBJ2-1; TRBD2 agrees at 11 bases. Per the germline V gene, CDR1 is SQVTM and CDR2 is ANQGSEA. V shed 4 bases, J shed 4 bases, and the junction held 18 bases outside the gene matches. This CDR3 is 19 amino acids long. DNA for the CDR3: TGCAGCGTTGGTAGGACTAGCGGGCACTTGGGGGGGCTATACAATGAGCAGTTCTTC. The encoded protein is CSVGRTSGHLGGLYNEQFF.

The rearrangement links TRBV27 to TRBJ2-1; D is uncertain. The germline V gene encodes CDR1 MNHEY and CDR2 SMNVEV (reference sequence). This CDR3 spans 12 amino acids. The V and J ends lost 5 bases and 2 bases respectively, with 4 bases between them. The CDR3 is CASSTPYNEQFF. The CDR3 DNA follows: TGTGCCAGCAGTACACCCTACAATGAGCAGTTCTTC.

V usage is TRBV2 and J usage is TRBJ2-1; 7 bases are shared with TRBD1. This CDR3 contains 14 residues. Germline V CDR1 and CDR2: SNHLY, FYNNEI. Unmatched junction bases numbered 7, after V lost 5 bases and J lost 6 bases. This CDR3 reads CASSSWNRGNEQFF. In DNA, the CDR3 is TGTGCCAGCAGTAGTTGGAACAGGGGCAATGAGCAGTTCTTC.

The chain has TRBV11-2 and TRBJ1-2; 7 positions match TRBD1. CDR1 is SGHAT and CDR2 is FQNNGV in the germline V gene. The CDR3 totals 14 residues. The V segment lost 5 bases and the J segment 7 bases; nucleotides outside the gene matches: 10. The CDR3 loop is CASSTRQGSSGYTF. CDR3 nucleotide sequence: TGTGCCAGCAGCACCCGACAGGGATCGAGTGGCTACACCTTC.

This chain connects TRBV10-2 to TRBJ2-7, with 9 bases that match TRBD1. The CDR3 spans 14 residues. CDR1 and CDR2 from the germline V gene are WSHSY and SAAADI. V shed 7 bases and J 2 bases; nucleotides not matched to a gene: 6. The DNA for the CDR3 is TGCGCCAGCAAAGCCGGGACAGGGACCTACGAGCAGTACTTC. Translated: CASKAGTGTYEQYF.

The chain is built from TRBV30 and TRBJ1-1, with D unclear. The CDR3 totals 11 residues. Germline V lookup: CDR1 GTSNPN, CDR2 SVGIG (reference sequence). With 0 bases removed from V and 7 bases from J, the gap between germline ends came to 6 bases. The CDR3 reads CAWSVISEAFF. DNA for the CDR3: TGTGCCTGGAGTGTAATCAGTGAAGCTTTCTTT.

The V call is TRBV2, the J call TRBJ2-2, with TRBD2 matching 7 bases. In germline, CDR1 is SNHLY, CDR2 FYNNEI. This CDR3 has 14 amino acids. V was clipped by 4 bases and J by 4 bases; unmatched bases: 3. As DNA, the CDR3 is TGTGCCAGCAGTGTTGGGGGGGTCACCGGGGAGCTGTTTTTT. Amino acids: CASSVGGVTGELFF.

The rearrangement joins TRBV6-1 to TRBJ1-3, with 8 bases lining up with TRBD1. In germline, CDR1 is MNHNS, CDR2 SASEGT. The CDR3 runs to 22 residues. V was pared by 2 bases and J by 0 bases, with 21 bases of the junction left unmatched. The CDR3, as DNA: TGTGCCAGCAGTGAAAACCGGCGGGAGGGACAGGTCACCGGGAGCTCTGGAAACACCATATATTTT. Amino acids: CASSENRREGQVTGSSGNTIYF.

The chain links TRBV19 to TRBJ1-1, with D maybe TRBD1 (5 bases). The CDR3 is 15 residues long. The V and J ends lost 5 bases and 1 base respectively, with 14 bases between them. Germline CDR1 and CDR2: LNHDA and SQIVND (reference sequence). The CDR3 sequence: CASSPETVKNTEAFF. The CDR3 DNA follows: TGTGCCAGTAGTCCGGAGACAGTAAAGAACACTGAAGCTTTCTTT.